The clone carrying this T cell receptor (beta chain) has a single count. Its antigen is not identified. CDR3 length: 16 residues. CDR1 MNHEY and CDR2 SMNVEV come from the germline V gene (reference sequence). After removal of 3 bases from V and 9 bases from J, the junction contained 6 bases not matched to a gene. The data originate from a study of cytomegalovirus exposure and HLA in healthy donors. The PCR made use of 60 Vbeta and 13 Jbeta primers. Produced via immunoSEQ multiplex PCR; TCRdb's table is partial and in-frame only. The repertoire holds 150,000 to 200,000 clones, with about three quarters as singletons. Study-wide findings and caveats: Some segments of the V type, notably TRBV6-2 and TRBV6-3, were excluded as indistinguishable. It was only CMV serostatus that was available as immune exposure information. V- and J-gene trimming in TCR beta was tied to a missense DCLRE1C variant by an analysis performed later.

V gene TRBV27 combines with J gene TRBJ1-6; 12 bases agree with TRBD1. The sample taken for sequencing was PBMCs. This sequence originates from a female donor in good health and CMV-seronegative. CDR3 sequence (DNA): TGTGCCAGCAGTTTTCGGGACAGGGGGCTGAGTTCACCCCTCCACTTT. Translated: CASSFRDRGLSSPLHF.